The 10 T cell receptor beta chains in this list originate from one sample, sequenced in a study of human T cells and chemical hapten exposure (dated by TCRdb to 2020 to 2023). The label giving this sample's time point can be read as: healthy volunteer bleed at 2 weeks. Total RNA was isolated from unfractionated whole blood collected in Tempus Blood RNA tubes. The method was RACE. The sequencer was a NextSeq 500. TCRdb reran the public reads through fastp at Q25 and MiXCR, keeping productive beta chains. Merged by CDR3 protein, the rows form single entries marked with the most common genes and DNA. The sample contains about 130,000 distinct CDR3 sequences, approximately 9.5% of them found a single time. The top ten clones comprise around 1.7% of the sample. Sequenced material: whole blood. The receptors were sampled from a male donor in good health. Some clones in this sample may be carry-over from other donors' samples.

This clonotype was counted ten times or more. The chain has TRBV3-1 and TRBJ2-1, with D perhaps TRBD1 (5 bases). With 1 base removed from V and 2 bases from J, the gap between germline ends came to 12 bases. This CDR3 spans 16 amino acids. Germline assignment: CDR1 LGHDT and CDR2 YNNKEL (reference sequence). The CDR3 DNA reads as TGTGCCAGCAGCCAAGTCTTCAGGGTACCCTACAATGAGCAGTTCTTC. As protein: CASSQVFRVPYNEQFF.

Regarding this clonotype: With a much larger clone just one base away, this may be a read error. This chain links TRBV6-6 with TRBJ1-4, with TRBD1 identical over 7 bases. Unmatched junction bases numbered 8, after V lost 5 bases and J lost 8 bases. The CDR3 contains 14 residues. Germline V gene sequence: CDR1 MNHNY, CDR2 SVGAGI (reference sequence). CDR3 sequence: CASSQDRFGEKLFF. In nucleotides, the CDR3 is TGTGCCAGCAGTCAGGACAGGTTCGGGGAAAAACTGTTTTTT.

In its sample, this clonotype was seen a few times. This chain joins TRBV2 and TRBJ1-2, with a tentative D call TRBD1 (6 bases). V was clipped by 6 bases and J by 5 bases, with 19 bases between them. CDR3 length: 15 residues. Germline loops: CDR1 SNHLY, CDR2 FYNNEI. CDR3 nucleotides: TGTGCCAGCAGCCCTTTTCAGGGGCTGGGGTATGGCTACACCTTC. Translated, it gives CASSPFQGLGYGYTF.

This clonotype has just a few counts. This chain joins TRBV6-5 and TRBJ2-1, with 14 positions matching TRBD2. Germline V lookup: CDR1 MNHEY, CDR2 SVGAGI. This CDR3 is 15 amino acids long. The V and J ends lost 2 bases and 6 bases, in that order; junction bases with no gene match: 0. CDR3 amino acids: CASSYGTSGGNEQFF. CDR3 DNA sequence: TGTGCCAGCAGTTACGGGACTAGCGGGGGCAATGAGCAGTTCTTC.

This clonotype was found many times. This chain connects TRBV12-3 or TRBV12-4 to TRBJ2-4; no clear D gene. The V gene lost 4 bases and the J gene lost 7 bases, with 20 bases spanning the gap. CDR3 length equals 16 residues. This CDR3 is CASSWADAGRRNIQYF. In DNA form, the CDR3 reads TGTGCCAGCAGTTGGGCGGACGCAGGACGGCGGAACATTCAGTACTTC.

Only a few counts were recorded for this clonotype. The chain joins TRBV7-2 to TRBJ2-7, with D possibly being TRBD1 (5 bases). Germline CDR1 and CDR2: SGHTA and FQGNSA. CDR3 length equals 15 residues. V was shortened by 0 bases and J by 1 base, with 10 bases between the two germline ends. CDR3 amino acids: CASSLALRQSYEQYF. Written as DNA, the CDR3 is TGTGCCAGCAGCTTAGCGCTAAGACAGTCCTACGAGCAGTACTTC. The full variable domain, with the rest looked up from reference TRBV7-2 and TRBJ2-7, is GAGVSQSPSNKVTEKGKDVELRCDPISGHTALYWYRQSLGQGLEFLIYFQGNSAPDKSGLPSDRFSAERTGGSVSTLTIQRTQQEDSAVYLCASSLALRQSYEQYFGPGTRLTVT.

This clonotype was counted between two and nine times. The chain carries TRBV3-1 and TRBJ2-7, with a tentative D call TRBD1 (7 bases). With 1 base removed from V and 3 bases from J, the gap between germline ends came to 10 bases. Germline V gene sequence: CDR1 LGHDT, CDR2 YNNKEL (reference sequence). The CDR3 totals 14 residues. CDR3 nucleotide sequence: TGTGCCAGCAGCCAAGGCAGGGGGGACTACGAGCAGTACTTC. This translates into CASSQGRGDYEQYF.

In its sample, this clonotype was seen a few times. The rearrangement links TRBV19 to TRBJ2-2; 8 nucleotides line up with TRBD2. The CDR3 spans 16 residues. Germline V gene data show CDR1 as LNHDA and CDR2 as SQIVND (reference sequence). With 5 bases clipped from V and 2 bases from J, the junction kept 7 bases outside the gene matches. CDR3 coding DNA: TGTGCCAGTAGTTTATTAGCGGGGACAAACACCGGGGAGCTGTTTTTT. It encodes CASSLLAGTNTGELFF.

This chain connects TRBV27 to TRBJ2-3; TRBD2 is a possible D gene (6 bases). The V end was cut by 5 bases, the J end by 7 bases, with 22 bases between. Germline V gene data show CDR1 as MNHEY and CDR2 as SMNVEV (reference sequence). The CDR3 runs 16 residues. The CDR3 region has the DNA TGTGCCAGCAGTGATTATTGGACTAAGTTGCGCAATACGCAGTATTTT. This codes for CASSDYWTKLRNTQYF.

The rearrangement uses TRBV5-1 and TRBJ2-7, with 13 bases identical to TRBD2. Germline CDR1 reads SGHRS; CDR2 reads YFSETQ. After removal of 0 bases from V and 3 bases from J, the junction contained 6 bases not matched to a gene. The CDR3 is made up of 17 amino acids. The CDR3 protein is CASSLDSWTSGGYEQYF. For the CDR3, the DNA is TGCGCCAGCAGCTTGGATTCCTGGACTAGCGGGGGCTACGAGCAGTACTTC.